This T cell receptor (beta chain) appears in the sequencing data of a study of T cells after yellow fever vaccination. Study-wide findings and caveats: Most clones from primary vaccination resurfaced after the booster (under 97% CD4, about 91% CD8). Shared CD4/CD8 clonotypes were a small share, likely from convergent recombination.

This clonotype was counted at least ten times. Its antigen is unidentified. As TCR cDNA was made by 5'RACE template switching, a universal primer site and UMIs were added. TCRdb re-derived calls from the 5' RACE reads in MiXCR, one entry per CDR3 protein. The sample yields almost 70,000 distinct CDR3 sequences, 5.9% seen once. The CDR3 is 14 amino acids. Germline V gene lookup returns CDR1 SGHDT and CDR2 YYEEEE. Trimming shortened V by 2 bases and J by 1 base, and 8 bases separated the two germline ends. The TCR was taken from a man aged 18 to 29 who received the YFV17D yellow fever vaccine. The J gene is TRBJ2-3, the V gene TRBV5-6; TRBD2 might be the D (7 bases). Sequences were derived from CD4+ T cells sorted from PBMCs, sampled around 16 days after the first yellow fever vaccination. CDR3 sequence (DNA): TGTGCCAGCAGCTTCGGGGGGCGCACAGATACGCAGTATTTT. Translating it yields CASSFGGRTDTQYF.